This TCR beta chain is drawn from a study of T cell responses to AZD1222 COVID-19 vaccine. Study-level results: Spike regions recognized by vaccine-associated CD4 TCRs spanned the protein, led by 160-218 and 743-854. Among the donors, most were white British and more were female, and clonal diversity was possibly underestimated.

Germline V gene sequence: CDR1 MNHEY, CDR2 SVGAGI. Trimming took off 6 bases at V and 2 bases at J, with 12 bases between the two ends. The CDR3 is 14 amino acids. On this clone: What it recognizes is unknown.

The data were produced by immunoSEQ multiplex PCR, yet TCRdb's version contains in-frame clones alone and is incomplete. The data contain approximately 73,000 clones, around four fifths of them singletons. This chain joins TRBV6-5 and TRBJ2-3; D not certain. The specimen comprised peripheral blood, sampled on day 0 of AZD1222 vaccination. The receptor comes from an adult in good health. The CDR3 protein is CASSPTLNTDTQYF. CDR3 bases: TGTGCCAGCAGCCCGACTTTAAACACAGATACGCAGTATTTT.